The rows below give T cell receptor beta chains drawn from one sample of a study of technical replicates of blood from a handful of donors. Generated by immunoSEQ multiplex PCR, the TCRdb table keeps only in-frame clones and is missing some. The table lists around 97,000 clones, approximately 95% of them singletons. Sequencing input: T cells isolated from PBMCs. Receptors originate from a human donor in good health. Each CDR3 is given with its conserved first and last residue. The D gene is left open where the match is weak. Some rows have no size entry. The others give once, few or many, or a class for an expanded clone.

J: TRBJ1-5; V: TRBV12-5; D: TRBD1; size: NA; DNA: TGTGCTAGTGGTCCGGGACAGGGCCTTCAGCCCCAGCATTTT; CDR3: CASGPGQGLQPQHF
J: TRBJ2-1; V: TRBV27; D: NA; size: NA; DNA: TGTGCCAGCAGTCTCAACAGTGAGCAGTTCTTC; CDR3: CASSLNSEQFF
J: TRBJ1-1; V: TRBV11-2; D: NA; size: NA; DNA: TGTGCCAGCAGCTTGAGGGGGGGCGAGAACACTGAAGCTTTCTTT; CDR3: CASSLRGGENTEAFF
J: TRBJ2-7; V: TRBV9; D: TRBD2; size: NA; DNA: TGTGCCAGCAGCGTAGGGACTAGCGGGAGCTACGAGCAGTACTTC; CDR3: CASSVGTSGSYEQYF
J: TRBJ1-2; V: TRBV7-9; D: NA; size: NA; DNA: TGTGCCAGCAGCTTAGAGGGGCCCCGAGGCTACACCTTC; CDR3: CASSLEGPRGYTF
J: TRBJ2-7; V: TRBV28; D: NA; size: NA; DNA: TGTGCCAGCAGTCCCCCCAGGGGAGGGGGCTACGAGCAGTACTTC; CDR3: CASSPPRGGGYEQYF
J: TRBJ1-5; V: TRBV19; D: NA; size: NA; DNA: TGTGCCAGTAGCGCAGTTAGCAATCAGCCCCAGCATTTT; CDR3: CASSAVSNQPQHF
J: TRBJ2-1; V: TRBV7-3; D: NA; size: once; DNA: TGTGCCAGCAGCCTCGGGACTGTTCGCGAGCAGTTCTTC; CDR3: CASSLGTVREQFF
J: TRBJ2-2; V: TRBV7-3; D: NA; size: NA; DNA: TGTGCCAGCAGCTCTTTTACGAACACCGGGGAGCTGTTTTTT; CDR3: CASSSFTNTGELFF
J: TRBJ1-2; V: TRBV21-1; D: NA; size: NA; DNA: TGTGCCAGCAGCAACGGCCGGGGCTATGGCTACACCTTC; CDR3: CASSNGRGYGYTF
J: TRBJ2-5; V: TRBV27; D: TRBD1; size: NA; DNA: TGTGCCAGCAGTTTTTATGGACAGGGCCAAGAGACCCAGTACTTC; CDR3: CASSFYGQGQETQYF
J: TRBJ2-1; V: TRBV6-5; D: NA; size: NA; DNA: TGTGCCAGCACCACTAGCCTGGGCAATGGGCAGTTCTTC; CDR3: CASTTSLGNGQFF
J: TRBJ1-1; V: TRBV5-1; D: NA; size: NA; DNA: TGCGCCAGCAGCTTGGTAGTCCAGGGGACCACTGAAGCTTTCTTT; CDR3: CASSLVVQGTTEAFF
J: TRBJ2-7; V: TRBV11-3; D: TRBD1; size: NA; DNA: TGTGCCAGCAGGTCCCCCGGGACAGGGGTCCACGAGCAGTACTTC; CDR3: CASRSPGTGVHEQYF
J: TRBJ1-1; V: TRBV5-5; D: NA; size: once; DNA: TGTGCCAGCAGCACAGGGATCACTGAAGCTTTCTTT; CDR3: CASSTGITEAFF
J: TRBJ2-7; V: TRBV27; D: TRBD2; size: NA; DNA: TGTGCCACCAAACCGGGACTAGCGGGAGGGCTCTACGAGCAGTACTTC; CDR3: CATKPGLAGGLYEQYF
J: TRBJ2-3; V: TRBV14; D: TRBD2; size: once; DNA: TGTGCCAGCAGCCTTGGGACTAGCAGTAGCACAGATACGCAGTATTTT; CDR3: CASSLGTSSSTDTQYF
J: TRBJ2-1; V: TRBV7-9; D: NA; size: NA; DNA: TGTGCCAGCAGCCCTCTAGCGGGACAGGCCTACAATGAGCAGTTCTTC; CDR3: CASSPLAGQAYNEQFF
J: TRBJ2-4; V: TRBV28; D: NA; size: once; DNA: TGTGCCAGCAGTTTCCCGTCAGCGGTCCTAGCCAAAAACATTCAGTACTTC; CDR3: CASSFPSAVLAKNIQYF
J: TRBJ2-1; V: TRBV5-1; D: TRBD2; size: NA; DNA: TGCGCCAGCAGCAGGACTAGCGGGAGGAGCGCCAATGAGCAGTTCTTC; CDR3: CASSRTSGRSANEQFF
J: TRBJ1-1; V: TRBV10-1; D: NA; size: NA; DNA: TGCGCCAGCAGCATCGAGATGAACACTGAAGCTTTCTTT; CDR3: CASSIEMNTEAFF
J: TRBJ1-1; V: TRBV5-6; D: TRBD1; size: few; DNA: TGTGCCAGCAGCTTCAGGGGGCCAACTGAAGCTTTCTTT; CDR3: CASSFRGPTEAFF
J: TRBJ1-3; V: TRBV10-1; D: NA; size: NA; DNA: TGCGCCATAAACGTTACGGGACTTTCAATCGGAAACACCATATATTTT; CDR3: CAINVTGLSIGNTIYF
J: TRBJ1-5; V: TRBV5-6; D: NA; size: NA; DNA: TGTGCCAGCAGCCTAGAAGCCAGGGGCCCGGGGCCCCAGCATTTT; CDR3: CASSLEARGPGPQHF
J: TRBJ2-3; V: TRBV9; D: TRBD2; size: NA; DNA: TGTGCCAGCAGCGTTGGGACTAGCAAACAAGATACGCAGTATTTT; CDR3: CASSVGTSKQDTQYF
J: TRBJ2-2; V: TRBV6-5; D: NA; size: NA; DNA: TGTGCCAGCACACCGACAGGGAACACCGGGGAGCTGTTTTTT; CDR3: CASTPTGNTGELFF
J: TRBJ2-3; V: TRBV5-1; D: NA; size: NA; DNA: TGCGCCAGCAGCTTGGATAGGAGGGTGACAGATACGCAGTATTTT; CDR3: CASSLDRRVTDTQYF
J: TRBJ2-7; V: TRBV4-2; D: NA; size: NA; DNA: TGTGCCAGCAGCCAAGATAATCCCTACGAGCAGTACTTC; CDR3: CASSQDNPYEQYF
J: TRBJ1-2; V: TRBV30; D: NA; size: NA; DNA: TGTGCCTGGAGTGTAAGAGTTATCAACTATGGCTACACCTTC; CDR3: CAWSVRVINYGYTF
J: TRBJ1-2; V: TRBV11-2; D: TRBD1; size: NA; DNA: TGTGCCAGCGTAGACAGGGGAAGGAGCTACACCTTC; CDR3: CASVDRGRSYTF
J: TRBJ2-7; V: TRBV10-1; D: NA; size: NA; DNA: TGCGCCAGCAGCCCTTTTGATTATGACGGAGCGAGAGGGTCCTACGAGCAGTACTTC; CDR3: CASSPFDYDGARGSYEQYF
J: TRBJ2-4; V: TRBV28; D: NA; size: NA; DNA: TGTGCCAGCAGTCCGCGGACGCAAGGAGGGTACTTC; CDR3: CASSPRTQGGYF
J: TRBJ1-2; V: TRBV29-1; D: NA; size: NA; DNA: TGCAGCGTGGCGGGATTGGAGGATGGCTACACCTTC; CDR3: CSVAGLEDGYTF
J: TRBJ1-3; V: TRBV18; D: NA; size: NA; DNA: TGTGCCAGCTCACCAGCCTTATTTGTTCGGGACTCTGGAAACACCATATATTTT; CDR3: CASSPALFVRDSGNTIYF
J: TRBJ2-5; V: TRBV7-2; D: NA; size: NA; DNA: TGTGCCAGCAGCTTTCGGCCCGGGACTGAGACCCAGTACTTC; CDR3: CASSFRPGTETQYF
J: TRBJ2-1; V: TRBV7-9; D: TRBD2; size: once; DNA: TGTGCCAGCAGCTCCCTAGCGGAAATTGACAATGAGCAGTTCTTC; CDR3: CASSSLAEIDNEQFF
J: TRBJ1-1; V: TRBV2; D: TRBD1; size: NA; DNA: TGTGCCAGCAGTTGGGGACAGGTGAACACTGAAGCTTTCTTT; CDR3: CASSWGQVNTEAFF
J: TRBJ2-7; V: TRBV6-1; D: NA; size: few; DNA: TGTGCCAGCAGTGAAGCCTTCGACGAGCAGTACTTC; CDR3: CASSEAFDEQYF
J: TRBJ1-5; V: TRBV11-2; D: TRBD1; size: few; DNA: TGTGCCAGCAGCACGGGACAGTTCAATCAGCCCCAGCATTTT; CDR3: CASSTGQFNQPQHF
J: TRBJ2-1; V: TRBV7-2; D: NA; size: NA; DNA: TGTGCCAGCAGCTCTTTCGGGAGATACAATGAGCAGTTCTTC; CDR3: CASSSFGRYNEQFF
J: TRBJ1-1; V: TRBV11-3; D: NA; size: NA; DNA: TGTGCCAGCAGTGTTTGGGGTGCGGGATACGAAGCTTTCTTT; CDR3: CASSVWGAGYEAFF
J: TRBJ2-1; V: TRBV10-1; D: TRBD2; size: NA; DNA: TGCGCCAGCAGTGACCTAGCGGGAGAACCACAGTTCTTC; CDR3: CASSDLAGEPQFF
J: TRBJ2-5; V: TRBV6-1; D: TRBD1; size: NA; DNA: TGTGCCAGCACCCCGACAGGGGACCAAGAGACCCAGTACTTC; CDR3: CASTPTGDQETQYF
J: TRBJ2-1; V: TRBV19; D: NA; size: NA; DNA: TGTGCCAGTAGTGGTAGCGGAGAATCCTACAATGAGCAGTTCTTC; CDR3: CASSGSGESYNEQFF
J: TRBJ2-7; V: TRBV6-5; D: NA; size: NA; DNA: TGTGCCAGCAGCCGCGGACAGATTTACTACGAGCAGTACTTC; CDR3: CASSRGQIYYEQYF
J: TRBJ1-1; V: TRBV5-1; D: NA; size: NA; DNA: TGCGCCAGCAGCTTGGGGCAGGTGAACACTGAAGCTTTCTTT; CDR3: CASSLGQVNTEAFF
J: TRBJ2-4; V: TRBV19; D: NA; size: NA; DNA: TGTGCCAGTACCGAGGGAGCCAAAAACATTCAGTACTTC; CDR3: CASTEGAKNIQYF
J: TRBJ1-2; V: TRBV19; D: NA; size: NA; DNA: TGTGCCAGTAGTATCCGGAGCTATGGCTACACCTTC; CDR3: CASSIRSYGYTF
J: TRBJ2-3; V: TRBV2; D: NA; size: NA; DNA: TGTGCCAGCAGTGGGCACAGGGCCCGCACAGATACGCAGTATTTT; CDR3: CASSGHRARTDTQYF
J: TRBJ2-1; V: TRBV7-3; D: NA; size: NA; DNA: TGTGCCAGCAGCTTTACCGGAGGCCTCTCCTACAATGAGCAGTTCTTC; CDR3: CASSFTGGLSYNEQFF